These T cell receptor beta chains were read from a single sample in a study of T cells in Graves' hyperthyroidism and ophthalmopathy. TCRdb used MiXCR to reprocess the multiplex PCR reads, holding one entry per CDR3 protein. The repertoire holds roughly 740,000 distinct CDR3 sequences, with 16% as singletons. The material sequenced was blood. These receptors all come from a man aged 18 to 30 with Graves' hyperthyroidism. Both conserved end residues are part of each CDR3. The D gene is left open where the match is weak. The listing skips clone size in some rows; elsewhere it reads once, few, many or a size class.

v_gene	d_gene	abundance	j_gene	CDR3aa	CDR3nt
TRBV5-1	TRBD1	few	TRBJ2-3	CASSSTLAGTGGTDTQYF	TGCGCCAGCAGCTCGACACTTGCCGGGACAGGGGGCACAGATACGCAGTATTTT
TRBV27	NA	NA	TRBJ2-1	CASSFGPIDEQFF	TGTGCCAGCAGTTTTGGACCCATAGATGAGCAGTTCTTC
TRBV6-6	TRBD2	many	TRBJ2-3	CASSYWGGVATDTQYF	TGTGCCAGCAGTTATTGGGGGGGGGTAGCTACAGATACGCAGTATTTT
TRBV28	NA	many	TRBJ1-2	CASKPPGGNYGYTF	TGTGCCAGCAAACCCCCCGGGGGGAACTATGGCTACACCTTC
TRBV28	NA	few	TRBJ1-2	CASRSGTVNYGYTF	TGTGCCAGCAGATCCGGGACGGTGAACTATGGCTACACCTTC
TRBV6-2/TRBV6-3	NA	many	TRBJ2-1	CASSSPGRTGWGGYNEQFF	TGTGCCAGCAGCAGCCCGGGTCGCACGGGATGGGGCGGGTACAATGAGCAGTTCTTC
TRBV6-2/TRBV6-3	NA	NA	TRBJ2-3	CTSSPRDPNPSTDTQYF	TGTACCAGCAGTCCCCGGGACCCAAATCCCAGCACAGATACGCAGTATTTT
TRBV9	TRBD1	NA	TRBJ2-5	CASSGMRDRVSETQYF	TGTGCCAGCAGCGGGATGCGGGACAGGGTATCAGAGACCCAGTACTTC
TRBV2	TRBD1	many	TRBJ1-2	CASSGGDRTYGYTF	TGTGCCAGCAGTGGCGGGGACAGAACATATGGCTACACCTTC
TRBV30	NA	many	TRBJ2-2	CAWRGRTNTGELFF	TGTGCCTGGAGAGGACGGACGAACACCGGGGAGCTGTTTTTT
TRBV25-1	NA	once	TRBJ1-2	CASSESGVGYGYTF	TGTGCCAGCAGTGAATCAGGGGTTGGCTATGGCTACACCTTC
TRBV2	NA	many	TRBJ2-7	CASSEAGYEQYF	TGTGCCAGCAGTGAAGCGGGGTACGAGCAGTACTTC
TRBV7-9	TRBD2	few	TRBJ2-1	CASSLGSGRDHNEQFF	TGTGCCAGCAGCTTAGGTAGCGGGAGGGACCACAATGAGCAGTTCTTC
TRBV27	NA	many	TRBJ2-1	CASSLRAGPEQFF	TGTGCCAGCAGTTTAAGGGCCGGACCTGAACAGTTCTTC
TRBV28	NA	few	TRBJ1-3	CASGRMGRPGNTIYF	TGTGCCAGCGGAAGGATGGGGCGGCCCGGAAACACCATATATTTT
TRBV29-1	NA	NA	TRBJ2-2	CSGVGLTGELFF	TGCAGCGGGGTAGGGTTAACCGGGGAGCTGTTTTTT
TRBV7-9	NA	few	TRBJ2-7	CASSPILGRGGENEQYF	TGTGCCAGCAGCCCTATTCTTGGTAGGGGAGGAGAAAACGAGCAGTACTTC
TRBV2	TRBD1	many	TRBJ2-3	CASSVTGGDTQYF	TGTGCCAGCAGTGTGACAGGGGGTGATACGCAGTATTTT
TRBV29-1	NA	NA	TRBJ2-6	CSVETVDSGANVLTF	TGCAGCGTTGAAACTGTTGACTCTGGGGCCAACGTCCTGACTTTC
TRBV11-3	NA	many	TRBJ2-3	CASSLDRGPPEYF	TGTGCCAGCAGCTTAGATCGAGGCCCGCCGGAGTATTTT
TRBV4-2	NA	few	TRBJ2-5	CASSQEGGPQETQYF	TGTGCCAGCAGCCAAGAGGGCGGACCGCAAGAGACCCAGTACTTC
TRBV30	NA	many	TRBJ2-7	CAWSSGPLSYEQYF	TGTGCCTGGAGTTCAGGGCCCCTGTCCTACGAGCAGTACTTC
TRBV30	NA	many	TRBJ2-1	CAWRLDVGNEQFF	TGTGCCTGGAGACTAGATGTAGGGAATGAGCAGTTCTTC
TRBV20-1	NA	few	TRBJ2-5	CSANYLSGQETQYF	TGCAGTGCTAATTACCTCTCGGGACAAGAGACCCAGTACTTC
TRBV18	NA	many	TRBJ1-1	CASSPGTPNTEAFF	TGTGCCAGCTCACCCGGGACACCGAACACTGAAGCTTTCTTT
TRBV6-2/TRBV6-3	TRBD1	few	TRBJ2-7	CASSPRDRDDYEQYF	TGTGCCAGCAGCCCCCGAGACAGGGACGATTACGAGCAGTACTTC
TRBV12-3/TRBV12-4	TRBD1	few	TRBJ1-6	CASSLRQGEGSPLHF	TGTGCCAGCAGCCTCCGACAGGGGGAGGGTTCACCCCTCCACTTT
TRBV15	TRBD2	few	TRBJ2-1	CATSRGRGLAGNNEQFF	TGTGCCACCAGCAGAGGAAGGGGACTAGCGGGAAACAATGAGCAGTTCTTC
TRBV12-3/TRBV12-4	TRBD2	many	TRBJ2-1	CASSPTSGRRNEQFF	TGTGCCAGCAGTCCTACCAGCGGGAGGCGGAATGAGCAGTTCTTC
TRBV27	NA	many	TRBJ2-1	CASSQGHNEQFF	TGTGCCAGCAGCCAGGGCCACAATGAGCAGTTCTTC
TRBV6-2/TRBV6-3	TRBD2	many	TRBJ2-1	CASSSRLASLSYNEQFF	TGTGCCAGCAGTTCGCGACTAGCATCTCTCTCCTACAATGAGCAGTTCTTC